Each of the 25 T cell receptor beta chains below was sequenced from the same sample in a study of human versus mouse CDR3 diversity and MHC coevolution. Using immunoSEQ multiplex PCR, the repertoire was profiled, and TCRdb retains in-frame clones only, with some absent. Here the sample spans about 83,000 clones, around 92% being singletons. Specimen: naive CD4+ T cells from blood. This sample's subset: CD45RO-negative CD62L-positive naive CD4 T cells. These TCRs come from a person aged 25 to 75 in good health.

The chain employs TRBV21-1 and TRBJ2-6; no check of the table's D call, TRBD2, against the DNA was made. TRBV21-1 is noted as a pseudogene. CDR3 length equals 20 residues. The CDR3: CASSKVQRSTRSPGANVLTF. In nucleotides, the CDR3 is TGTGCCAGCAGCAAGGTCCAGAGGTCCACAAGGTCCCCTGGGGCCAACGTCCTGACTTTC.

DNA for the CDR3: TGTGCCTGGGCTGTGGAGGGCAATCAGCCCCAGCATTTT. Encoded protein: CAWAVEGNQPQHF. This sequence joins TRBV30 and TRBJ1-5; D call uncertain. Germline loops: CDR1 GTSNPN, CDR2 SVGIG (reference sequence). The CDR3 has 13 amino acids. V lost 5 bases to trimming and J lost 2 bases, with 10 bases between them.

For this clone: Other DNA sequences of this sample code for an identical CDR3. V gene TRBV5-1 combines with J gene TRBJ2-1; D perhaps matches TRBD2 (6 bases). V shed 4 bases and J shed 0 bases, with 8 bases lying between them. Germline values: CDR1 SGHRS, CDR2 YFSETQ. The CDR3 is made up of 14 amino acids. The chain's CDR3 is CASSPGGSYNEQFF. CDR3 sequence (DNA): TGCGCCAGCAGCCCCGGGGGCTCCTACAATGAGCAGTTCTTC. Full variable domain (rest looked up from reference TRBV5-1 and TRBJ2-1): KAGVTQTPRYLIKTRGQQVTLSCSPISGHRSVSWYQQTPGQGLQFLFEYFSETQRNKGNFPGRFSGRQFSNSRSEMNVSTLELGDSALYLCASSPGGSYNEQFFGPGTRLTVL.

V gene TRBV7-6 combines with J gene TRBJ1-2, with TRBD1 matching over 8 bases. Germline trimming cut 5 bases from V and 7 bases from J; bases unmatched to any gene: 6. CDR1 and CDR2 (germline): SGHVS, FNYEAQ. The CDR3 loop spans 13 amino acids. The CDR3 bases are TGTGCCAGCAGCCCACAGACAGGGGCTGGCTACACCTTC. This encodes CASSPQTGAGYTF.

This sequence joins TRBV9 and TRBJ2-5; 7 bases fit TRBD1. CDR3 length: 16 residues. Germline V lookup: CDR1 SGDLS, CDR2 YYNGEE. The V gene end was trimmed by 4 bases and the J gene end by 2 bases; junction bases not matched to a gene: 11. Here the CDR3 DNA reads TGTGCCAGCAGCTCACTGAGACAGGGCAAACAAGAGACCCAGTACTTC. This translates into CASSSLRQGKQETQYF.

This rearrangement joins TRBV19 to TRBJ2-1; 8 positions match TRBD2. CDR1 and CDR2 from the germline V gene are LNHDA and SQIVND (reference sequence). This CDR3 comprises 16 residues. Trimming removed 8 bases from V and 8 bases from J; junction bases left unmatched: 17. CDR3 region: CASRYSGKTFGDEQFF. CDR3 DNA sequence: TGTGCCAGTCGTTATAGCGGGAAAACCTTTGGCGATGAGCAGTTCTTC.

V gene TRBV12-2 combines with J gene TRBJ1-3; TRBD1, as called in the table, went unchecked against the DNA. TRBV12-2 is listed as a pseudogene. The CDR3 has 20 amino acids. In DNA form, the CDR3 reads TGTGCAAGTCGCCCACAGGGGCGGCCGCCTTATATTAGCTCTGGAAACACCATATATTTT. Its translation is CASRPQGRPPYISSGNTIYF.

The V call is TRBV27, the J call TRBJ2-2, with D possibly TRBD1 on 6 matching bases. The V gene lost 6 bases and the J gene lost 0 bases, with 11 bases spanning the gap. The CDR3 has 15 amino acids. Germline CDR1 and CDR2: MNHEY and SMNVEV (reference sequence). This CDR3 is CASRPTGTNTGELFF. In nucleotides, the CDR3 is TGTGCCAGCAGACCTACAGGGACGAACACCGGGGAGCTGTTTTTT.

This clone was recorded once. This rearrangement joins TRBV2 to TRBJ1-2; 8 nucleotides agree with TRBD1. The CDR3 is 15 residues long. Germline lookup yields CDR1 SNHLY and CDR2 FYNNEI. V was clipped by 4 bases and J by 1 base; unmatched bases: 5. The CDR3 DNA sequence: TGTGCCAGCAGTGCTCGACAGGGGTATAACTATGGCTACACCTTC. Its translation: CASSARQGYNYGYTF. The variable domain in full, completed from reference TRBV2 and TRBJ1-2, reads EPEVTQTPSHQVTQMGQEVILRCVPISNHLYFYWYRQILGQKVEFLVSFYNNEISEKSEIFDDQFSVERPDGSNFTLKIRSTKLEDSAMYFCASSARQGYNYGYTFGSGTRLTVV.

The chain combines TRBV18 with TRBJ2-5; tentative D call: TRBD1 (6 bases). Trimming took off 3 bases at V and 4 bases at J, with 9 bases between the two ends. The CDR3 is 13 residues long. Looked up from germline, CDR1 is KGHSH and CDR2 is LQKENI. CDR3 DNA sequence: TGTGCCAGCTCACCTCAGGACAGAGAGACCCAGTACTTC. Amino acids: CASSPQDRETQYF.

The chain uses TRBV2 and TRBJ2-7, with 9 bases that match TRBD1. The CDR3 is made up of 14 amino acids. CDR1 SNHLY and CDR2 FYNNEI come from the germline V gene. With 7 bases clipped from V and 3 bases from J, the junction kept 7 bases outside the gene matches. The CDR3, as DNA: TGTGCCAGCAATTTTGGACAGGGGAGCTACGAGCAGTACTTC. This sequence encodes CASNFGQGSYEQYF.

The chain combines TRBV7-9 with TRBJ1-1; D remains ambiguous. Germline assignment: CDR1 SEHNR and CDR2 FQNEAQ (reference sequence). The CDR3 is 14 residues long. V shed 1 base and J shed 4 bases, with 10 bases lying between them. The CDR3 region has the DNA TGTGCCAGCAGCTTAGTTGGCATAAGCACTGAAGCTTTCTTT. It is translated as CASSLVGISTEAFF. Supplemented by reference TRBV7-9 and TRBJ1-1, the full variable domain reads DTGVSQNPRHKITKRGQNVTFRCDPISEHNRLYWYRQTLGQGPEFLTYFQNEAQLEKSRLLSDRFSAERPKGSFSTLEIQRTEQGDSAMYLCASSLVGISTEAFFGQGTRLTVV.

The chain links TRBV29-1 to TRBJ1-1; D may be TRBD1 (6 bases). Germline lookup yields CDR1 SQVTM and CDR2 ANQGSEA. CDR3 length equals 14 residues. Trimming removed 7 bases from V and 4 bases from J, with 19 bases in between. CDR3 residues: CSGEGGAGGTEAFF. The CDR3 DNA reads as TGCAGCGGGGAGGGGGGGGCCGGCGGCACTGAAGCTTTCTTT.

The CDR3 region has the DNA TGCAGTGCTCCAACAGGGTACGAGCAGTACTTC. Residues: CSAPTGYEQYF. The V call is TRBV20-1, the J call TRBJ2-7; a weak D match, TRBD1 (6 bases). Germline V CDR1 and CDR2: DFQATT, SNEGSKA (reference sequence). CDR3 length: 11 amino acids. The V gene lost 5 bases and the J gene lost 4 bases, with 9 bases spanning the gap.

The chain uses TRBV10-3 and TRBJ1-3; 11 nucleotides match TRBD1. Germline CDR1 reads ENHRY; CDR2 reads SYGVKD. The CDR3 is made up of 14 amino acids. V trimming: 4 bases; J trimming: 8 bases; junction bases outside the gene matches: 4. The CDR3 DNA sequence: TGTGCCATCAGTGGGACAGGGGGCGGTGACACCATATATTTT. Its protein product is CAISGTGGGDTIYF.

V and J are TRBV20-1 and TRBJ2-5; the D is unclear. The J call is uncertain, as TRBJ2-7 better fits the DNA end. This CDR3 region has 11 residues. Germline loops: CDR1 DFQATT, CDR2 SNEGSKA (reference sequence). CDR3 nucleotides: TGCAGTGCGAGGAGCCCATACGAGCAGTACTTC. Translation: CSARSPYEQYF.

The chain recombines TRBV19 with TRBJ2-1; 8 bases map to TRBD2. This CDR3 region has 14 residues. V shed 7 bases and J 7 bases; nucleotides not matched to a gene: 9. From germline, CDR1 is LNHDA and CDR2 SQIVND (reference sequence). In DNA, the CDR3 is TGTGCCAGTACCCCGGGGGGGGTTAAGAATGAGCAGTTCTTC. Its translation is CASTPGGVKNEQFF.

CDR3 sequence (DNA): TGTGCCTGGAGTTTCACAGGGGGCTATGGCTACACCTTC. Its translation is CAWSFTGGYGYTF. The genes are TRBV30 and TRBJ1-2; 8 nucleotides agree with TRBD1. V was pared by 2 bases and J by 4 bases, with 3 bases of the junction left unmatched. The CDR3 length is 13 residues. CDR1 and CDR2 from the germline V gene are GTSNPN and SVGIG (reference sequence).

This clone was observed a single time. The chain is built from TRBV9 and TRBJ2-3; 10 bases are a match to TRBD2. This CDR3 spans 14 amino acids. J lost 4 bases, V lost 9 bases, and 8 bases had no gene match. Germline V gene data show CDR1 as SGDLS and CDR2 as YYNGEE. The CDR3 nucleotides are TGTGCCACTAGCGGGGGAAGTCTTGCAGATACGCAGTATTTT. It yields the protein CATSGGSLADTQYF.

The V and J genes are TRBV2 and TRBJ2-1, with D unclear. V was shortened by 8 bases and J by 7 bases, with 9 bases between the two germline ends. From germline, CDR1 is SNHLY and CDR2 FYNNEI. The CDR3 totals 11 residues. The CDR3 is CASLIGNEQFF. The CDR3 coding sequence is TGTGCCAGCCTGATCGGGAATGAGCAGTTCTTC.

The chain joins TRBV9 to TRBJ2-7; tentatively, D is TRBD2 (5 bases). Trimming shortened V by 3 bases and J by 3 bases, and 7 bases separated the two germline ends. This CDR3 region has 12 residues. Germline lookup yields CDR1 SGDLS and CDR2 YYNGEE. The CDR3 is CASSARGYEQYF. The CDR3 DNA reads TGTGCCAGCAGCGCCCGGGGCTACGAGCAGTACTTC. The full variable domain, completed using reference TRBV9 and TRBJ2-7, is DSGVTQTPKHLITATGQRVTLRCSPRSGDLSVYWYQQSLDQGLQFLIQYYNGEERAKGNILERFSAQQFPDLHSELNLSSLELGDSALYFCASSARGYEQYFGPGTRLTVT.

The gene calls are TRBV11-2 and TRBJ2-1; 8 bases are shared with TRBD2. V shed 3 bases and J 5 bases; nucleotides not matched to a gene: 3. The CDR3 contains 14 residues. Germline CDR1 and CDR2: SGHAT and FQNNGV. This CDR3 is CASSFAGGNNEQFF. CDR3 bases: TGTGCCAGCAGCTTCGCGGGGGGAAACAATGAGCAGTTCTTC.

The gene calls are TRBV28 and TRBJ2-2, with 7 bases identical to TRBD1. With 0 bases clipped from V and 8 bases from J, the junction kept 3 bases outside the gene matches. The CDR3 spans 14 residues. Germline values: CDR1 MDHEN, CDR2 SYDVKM. CDR3 region: CASSLWATGGELFF. In DNA, the CDR3 is TGTGCCAGCAGTTTATGGGCGACAGGGGGGGAGCTGTTTTTT. The variable domain in full, completed from reference TRBV28 and TRBJ2-2, reads DVKVTQSSRYLVKRTGEKVFLECVQDMDHENMFWYRQDPGLGLRLIYFSYDVKMKEKGDIPEGYSVSREKKERFSLILESASTNQTSMYLCASSLWATGGELFFGEGSRLTVL.

The V and J genes are TRBV18 and TRBJ1-4, with D perhaps matching TRBD1 (5 bases). This CDR3 has 16 amino acids. Trimming pared 6 bases from V and 1 base from J, leaving 15 bases between. The germline gives CDR1 KGHSH, CDR2 LQKENI. CDR3 DNA: TGTGCCAGCTCCTCAAAGGTCCAGGGAACTAATGAAAAACTGTTTTTT. Translated, it gives CASSSKVQGTNEKLFF. Drawing the rest from reference TRBV18 and TRBJ1-4, the complete variable domain is NAGVMQNPRHLVRRRGQEARLRCSPMKGHSHVYWYRQLPEEGLKFMVYLQKENIIDESGMPKERFSAEFPKEGPSILRIQQVVRGDSAAYFCASSSKVQGTNEKLFFGSGTQLSVL.

This chain uses TRBV7-8 with TRBJ2-2, with 7 positions matching TRBD1. The CDR3 totals 14 residues. The V segment lost 6 bases and the J segment 4 bases; nucleotides outside the gene matches: 5. Germline CDR1 SGHVS, CDR2 FQNEAQ. The CDR3 region is CASRYRGSTGELFF. In nucleotides, the CDR3 is TGTGCCAGCAGGTACAGGGGAAGCACCGGGGAGCTGTTTTTT.